Detailed here is one TCR beta chain. Its binding antigen is unknown. Base qualities are not recorded, but no much larger clone differs from it by a single base. This entry belongs to a study of T cell responses to AZD1222 COVID-19 vaccine (dated by TCRdb to about 2021). With regard to the full study: Because spike-specific TCR depth and breadth did not differ between the two schedules, AZD1222 recipients who got a second dose at roughly 4 weeks were pooled with those who got a second dose at roughly 12 weeks. TCR sequencing was performed for about 250 trial participants, of whom 207 were given two doses of AZD1222 and about 25 were given two doses of MenACWY control vaccine. Trial participants were enrolled into age subgroups of 18-55, 56-69 and 70-plus years, which contained 148, 28 and 57 TCR-sequenced participants, respectively. Points the paper makes about the study in general: Conclusions about previously exposed vaccinees are limited, since just a handful of AZD1222 recipients were seropositive for SARS-CoV-2 at baseline. A significant rise in spike-specific TCR breadth and depth was observed after two AZD1222 doses relative to day 0 and relative to MenACWY recipients. CD4 TCRs associated with the vaccine covered the entire spike protein, and the dominant responses were in regions 160-218 and 743-854. Participants were mostly white British, with more females than males. The authors suggested clonal diversity may have been underestimated. Reportedly, almost half of the unique spike-specific TCRs recognized epitopes lying outside the regions that are mutated in the B.1.351 and B.1.1.7 variants. Because no day 14 peak-response samples were available, repertoires were characterized only after the peak T cell response. The 56-69-year group was small, and its depth increase did not reach significance, likely because of low power.

The CDR3 regions of human TCRbeta chains were analyzed by immunosequencing. Processing in the source paper ran as follows. TCRs in the repertoires were matched against a reference library of SARS-CoV-2-specific TCRs that had been generated with the MIRA antigen-specificity platform. Breadth was defined as the fraction of unique TCRs that were SARS-CoV-2-associated. Depth was defined as the fraction of total T cells that were SARS-CoV-2-associated. Using the MIRA data, every spike-specific TCR was mapped to the spike region that the TCR reacted to and assigned to either a CD4 or a CD8 class. Log10-transformed breadth and depth values were compared by one-way ANOVA with Sidak's multiple comparisons tests. Imported from immuneACCESS, the table was reduced by TCRdb to in-frame sequences with V and J called. These copies leave out some clones; in studies compared against another copy, an unresolved V gene accounts for under half, and the cause of the remainder is not known. V, J and clone size are those of that table, while D and trimming were read from the DNA. The sample table holds roughly 200,000 clones, of which about 91% were seen once. The ten largest account for approximately 8% of the sample.

According to the study, the label for this sample's time point signals: baseline before first vaccination. Samples from vaccinated people were obtained from the UK trials COV001 and COV002, which included a single-blind randomized controlled phase 2/3 trial of AZD1222 (ChAdOx1 nCoV-19) in healthy adults. For TCRbeta chain sequencing, PBMC samples were collected from trial participants at day 0 and at day 28 after the second dose. CDR1 and CDR2 are drawn from the germline V gene (reference sequence): LGHDT, YNNKEL. From the cysteine through the phenylalanine, the CDR3 covers 15 amino acids. Only the CDR3 portion is preserved as DNA: 45 bases, with reading frame beginning at the first base. V and J are trimmed by 1 base and 5 bases, and the gene matches miss 5 bases of the junction.

The source of this sequence is an adult in good health. The V and J genes are TRBV3-1 (or the pseudogene TRBV3-2) and TRBJ2-1, with 7 bases aligning to TRBD2. Here the sequenced sample was peripheral blood, taken on day 0 of AZD1222 vaccination. The CDR3 protein sequence reads: CASSQGRDYDNEQFF. The nucleotide sequence is TGTGCCAGCAGCCAAGGGCGGGACTACGACAATGAGCAGTTCTTC.